This entry is about one T cell receptor beta chain. Its specificity is not known. This table comes from immunoSEQ multiplex PCR, and its TCRdb copy is limited to in-frame clones, with some not included. The sample records about 33,000 clones, 90% to 95% being singletons. This entry is derived from a study of circulating and synovial CD4+ cells in juvenile arthritis. Study-level points and caveats: Circulating pathogenic-like lymphocytes shared a substantially higher fraction of CDR3 sequences with synovium than bulk blood.

Trimming removed 7 bases at V and 1 base at J, with 13 bases between. The V gene's germline CDR1 is SEHNR and CDR2 FQNEAQ (reference sequence). The CDR3 has 14 residues. This rearrangement joins TRBV7-9 to TRBJ1-1; D unresolved. Source material: CD4+ T cells from blood. This TCR came from a human donor with juvenile idiopathic arthritis. The CDR3 reads CASIPMGENTEAFF. For the CDR3, the DNA is TGTGCCAGCATTCCTATGGGAGAGAACACTGAAGCTTTCTTT.